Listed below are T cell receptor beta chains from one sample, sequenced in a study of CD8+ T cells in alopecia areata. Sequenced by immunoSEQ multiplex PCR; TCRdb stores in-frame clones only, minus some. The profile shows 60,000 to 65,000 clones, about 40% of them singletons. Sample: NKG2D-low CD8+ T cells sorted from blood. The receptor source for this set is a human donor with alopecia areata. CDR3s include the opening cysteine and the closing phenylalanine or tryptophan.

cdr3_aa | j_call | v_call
CASSPRGYDYGYTF | TRBJ1-2 | TRBV13
CSVEDFRGTNEKLFF | TRBJ1-4 | TRBV29-1
CASSLSLAGEQFF | TRBJ2-1 | TRBV5-1
CSVSGTSVNEQFF | TRBJ2-1 | TRBV29-1
CASSTGSRYQETQYF | TRBJ2-5 | TRBV27
CASTPFDSADTQYF | TRBJ2-3 | TRBV28
CASSQAARGEQFF | TRBJ2-1 | TRBV14
CASSSGTGRQETQYF | TRBJ2-5 | TRBV28
CASSLNPNPTDTQYF | TRBJ2-3 | TRBV27
CARGTANSYEQYF | TRBJ2-7 | TRBV2
CASSFGLAVTDTQYF | TRBJ2-3 | TRBV5-5
CASSAGQGRGHTEAFF | TRBJ1-1 | TRBV9
CASSLAGGRAIEQFF | TRBJ2-1 | TRBV7-8
CASSLSRTYEQYF | TRBJ2-7 | TRBV6-1
CASSFFGGGEQFF | TRBJ2-1 | TRBV5-4
CASSGQGYNEQFF | TRBJ2-1 | TRBV12-5